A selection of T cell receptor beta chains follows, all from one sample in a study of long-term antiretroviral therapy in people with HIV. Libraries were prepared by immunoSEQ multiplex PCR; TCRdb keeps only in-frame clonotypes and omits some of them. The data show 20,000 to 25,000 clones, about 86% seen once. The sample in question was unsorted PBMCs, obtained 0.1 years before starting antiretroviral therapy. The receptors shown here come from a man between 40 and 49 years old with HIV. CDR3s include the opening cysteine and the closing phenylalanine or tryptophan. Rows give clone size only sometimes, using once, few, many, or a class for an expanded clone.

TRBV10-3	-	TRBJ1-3	CAITGQPSSGNTIYF
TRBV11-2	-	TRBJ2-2	CASSSGLSGSNTGELFF
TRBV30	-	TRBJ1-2	CAWSGARGRGYTF
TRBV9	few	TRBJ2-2	CASSVQGGLSGELFF
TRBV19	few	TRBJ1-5	CARMDRGRFDQPQHF
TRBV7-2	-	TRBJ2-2	CASSFTNTGELFF
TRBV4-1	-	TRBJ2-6	CASSQQSSSGANVLTF
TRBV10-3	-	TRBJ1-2	CAISESGSRTAGDGYTF
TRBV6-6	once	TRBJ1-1	CASTPRGTLNTEAFF
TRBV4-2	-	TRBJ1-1	CASSQDRGGMNTEAFF
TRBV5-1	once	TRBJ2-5	CASSLTSTGETQYF
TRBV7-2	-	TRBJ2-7	CASSPPPRPNYEQYF
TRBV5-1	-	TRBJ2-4	CASSPQGAGNIQYF
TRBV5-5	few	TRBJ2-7	CASSFQRLGESYEQYF
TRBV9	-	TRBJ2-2	CASSVGFRGLAGGLLLGELFF
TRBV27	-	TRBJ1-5	CASSLVGGNQPQHF
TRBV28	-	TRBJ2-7	CASSFSLSDYEQYF
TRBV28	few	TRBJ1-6	CASSNLHSPLHF
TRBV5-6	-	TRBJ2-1	CASSVGTGGRYNEQFF
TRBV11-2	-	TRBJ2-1	CASSLVGLAGSYNEQFF
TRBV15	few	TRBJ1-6	CATSRDGNSPLHF
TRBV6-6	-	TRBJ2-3	CASSYLRVTDTQYF
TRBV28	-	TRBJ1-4	CASRMDGYEKLFF
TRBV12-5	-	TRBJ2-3	CASGLGSARTDTQYF
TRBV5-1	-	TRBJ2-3	CASSLLRRTDTQYF
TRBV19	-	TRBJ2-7	CASSIDFGIGYEQYF